The sequence of this T cell receptor beta chain was determined in a study of cytotoxic CD8 clonotypes in ibrutinib-treated CLL. At the level of the study: The study included roughly 10 relapsed/refractory and 15 treatment-naive patients; roughly 17 had IGHV unmutated disease.

Depths of 1 in 200,000 to 1 in 1 million T cells were the sequencing target. Measured with immunoSEQ multiplex PCR; TCRdb has only the in-frame clones, and not every one. The repertoire holds just over 200,000 clones, with roughly 65% as singletons. Germline loops: CDR1 MDHEN, CDR2 SYDVKM. The CDR3 is made up of 15 amino acids. V was shortened by 6 bases and J by 0 bases, with 14 bases between the two germline ends. Notes on the study in general: In sustained-remission versus progressing patients, sampling times differed.

Details on this clone: The antigen is undetermined.

This clonotype was sampled from a human donor with chronic lymphocytic leukemia. V and J are TRBV28 and TRBJ1-1; TRBD1 might be the D (6 bases). The sequenced sample was PBMCs, obtained after 12 months of ibrutinib treatment. In DNA form, the CDR3 reads TGTGCCAGCAGCGAGTGGGGGGCCATGAACACTGAAGCTTTCTTT. Translated, it gives CASSEWGAMNTEAFF.